A single sample is the source of the 21 T cell receptor beta chains below, sequenced in a study of cytotoxic CD8 clonotypes in ibrutinib-treated CLL. Assay used: immunoSEQ multiplex PCR; TCRdb lists only in-frame clones, some missing. The sample records about 120,000 clones, 55% to 75% being singletons. Sequenced material: PBMCs, taken after 24 months of ibrutinib treatment. These receptors came from a human donor with chronic lymphocytic leukemia.

This chain uses TRBV7-2 with TRBJ1-1; unclear D gene. CDR3 size: 15 residues. Looked up from germline, CDR1 is SGHTA and CDR2 is FQGNSA. The germline V and J ends were trimmed by 1 base and 0 bases, with 9 bases remaining between them. CDR3: CASSLGMRMNTEAFF. In nucleotides, the CDR3 is TGTGCCAGCAGCTTAGGGATGAGAATGAACACTGAAGCTTTCTTT.

This rearrangement joins TRBV7-6 to TRBJ2-3; no firm D call. The CDR3 is 15 residues long. Per the germline V gene, CDR1 is SGHVS and CDR2 is FNYEAQ. V was pared by 1 base and J by 1 base, with 9 bases between. CDR3 DNA sequence: TGTGCCAGCAGCTTAGGTGTGGGCCGCACAGATACGCAGTATTTT. It is translated as CASSLGVGRTDTQYF.

CDR3 in DNA: TGTGCCAGCAGCTTAGCCCCCAGACCCAACTATGGCTACACCTTC. Translating it yields CASSLAPRPNYGYTF. V gene TRBV7-9 combines with J gene TRBJ1-2; D gene unclear. V was clipped by 0 bases and J by 2 bases, with 10 bases between them. The CDR3 contains 15 residues. Germline V lookup: CDR1 SEHNR, CDR2 FQNEAQ (reference sequence).

The V and J genes are TRBV25-1 and TRBJ2-5; TRBD2 aligns across 7 bases. The germline CDR1 and CDR2 sequences are MGHDK and SYGVNS. This CDR3 has 14 amino acids. V shed 4 bases, J shed 5 bases, and the junction held 7 bases outside the gene matches. CDR3 in DNA: TGTGCCAGCAGTGTGGGACTAAAGTCGGAGACCCAGTACTTC. Its translation is CASSVGLKSETQYF.

The V call is TRBV29-1, the J call TRBJ1-1; 10 nucleotides align to TRBD1. The CDR3 is 16 residues long. V was pared by 6 bases and J by 4 bases, with 14 bases of the junction left unmatched. CDR1 and CDR2 from the germline V gene are SQVTM and ANQGSEA. The CDR3 DNA is TGCAGCGTGCACGAGGGGGACAGGGGAAGGGGCACTGAAGCTTTCTTT. Its translation: CSVHEGDRGRGTEAFF. Filled out from reference TRBV29-1 and TRBJ1-1, the complete variable domain reads SAVISQKPSRDICQRGTSLTIQCQVDSQVTMMFWYRQQPGQSLTLIATANQGSEATYESGFVIDKFPISRPNLTFSTLTVSNMSPEDSSIYLCSVHEGDRGRGTEAFFGQGTRLTVV.

Here the CDR3 reads CAWSVKAGGPNQYF. The CDR3 nucleotides read TGTGCCTGGAGTGTGAAAGCGGGGGGGCCGAATCAGTACTTC. The chain recombines TRBV30 with TRBJ2-4, with 10 bases that match TRBD2. V dropped 0 bases and J dropped 12; count of bases not matched to a gene: 8. Germline lookup yields CDR1 GTSNPN and CDR2 SVGIG (reference sequence). The length of the CDR3 is 14 residues.

There are a few counts of this clone. V is TRBV30 and J is TRBJ1-4, with D unclear. V was cut by 0 bases and J by 8 bases, with 10 bases left in between. The CDR3 runs 13 residues. The germline V gene has CDR1 GTSNPN and CDR2 SVGIG (reference sequence). CDR3 loop: CAWSVQSKEKLFF. CDR3 nucleotide sequence: TGTGCCTGGAGTGTACAGTCAAAGGAAAAACTGTTTTTT.

A few counts support this clone. V is TRBV30 and J is TRBJ2-1, with D hard to call. This CDR3 contains 12 residues. The germline V gene encodes CDR1 GTSNPN and CDR2 SVGIG (reference sequence). Trimming stripped 2 bases from V and 7 bases from J, with 9 bases between. The CDR3 DNA sequence: TGTGCCTGGAGTCCACCGAGTAATGAGCAGTTCTTC. This translates into CAWSPPSNEQFF.

The chain uses TRBV19 and TRBJ2-2; D is perhaps TRBD2 (6 bases). V was pared by 2 bases and J by 5 bases, with 12 bases between. The germline CDR1 and CDR2 sequences are LNHDA and SQIVND (reference sequence). There are 15 residues in the CDR3. This CDR3 is CASSILGGGTGELFF. CDR3 nucleotide sequence: TGTGCCAGTAGTATACTAGGTGGGGGGACCGGGGAGCTGTTTTTT.

The chain carries TRBV6-4 and TRBJ1-4; D is possibly TRBD1 (6 bases). CDR3 length: 17 amino acids. V was cut by 1 base and J by 6 bases, with 18 bases left in between. The germline CDR1 and CDR2 sequences are MRHNA and SNTAGT. CDR3 loop: CASSDWNQGRRDEKLFF. As DNA, the CDR3 is TGTGCCAGCAGTGACTGGAACCAGGGGAGAAGAGATGAAAAACTGTTTTTT.

The chain employs TRBV6-6 and TRBJ1-5; no definite D call. Trimming pared 5 bases from V and 6 bases from J, leaving 14 bases between. The CDR3 spans 14 residues. The germline gives CDR1 MNHNY, CDR2 SVGAGI (reference sequence). The CDR3 loop reads CASSAGGWVQPQHF. CDR3 bases: TGTGCCAGCAGTGCAGGCGGCTGGGTTCAGCCCCAGCATTTT.

This clone was counted a few times. J is TRBJ1-1 and V is TRBV5-1; a possible D gene is TRBD1 (6 bases). Per the germline V gene, CDR1 is SGHRS and CDR2 is YFSETQ. This CDR3 is built from 14 residues. V lost 0 bases, J lost 3 bases, and 9 bases lay in between. CDR3 amino acids: CASSLVPGDTEAFF. CDR3 DNA: TGCGCCAGCAGCTTGGTTCCAGGGGACACTGAAGCTTTCTTT.

This clone was counted only a few times. The rearrangement joins TRBV10-3 to TRBJ2-3; TRBD1 matches at 8 bases. Germline lookup yields CDR1 ENHRY and CDR2 SYGVKD. With V trimmed by 1 base and J by 1 base, 4 bases remained unmatched. This CDR3 has 16 amino acids. Here the CDR3 DNA reads TGTGCCATCAGTGAGTTACCGGGACAGGGCACAGATACGCAGTATTTT. It encodes CAISELPGQGTDTQYF.

The rearrangement joins TRBV28 to TRBJ2-7; 8 bases are a match to TRBD2. In germline, CDR1 is MDHEN, CDR2 SYDVKM. CDR3 size: 13 residues. V lost 9 bases to trimming and J lost 2 bases; unmatched junction nucleotides: 6. The CDR3 is CASKLSGAYEQYF. The CDR3 bases are TGTGCCAGTAAACTTAGCGGGGCCTACGAGCAGTACTTC.

CDR3 sequence (DNA): TGTGCCAGCTGTCCCAGGGGCCCATCTGGTTCACCCCTCCACTTT. Residues: CASCPRGPSGSPLHF. The rearrangement uses TRBV18 and TRBJ1-6; D may be TRBD1 (6 bases). The V gene lost 7 bases and the J gene lost 9 bases, with 19 bases spanning the gap. The germline gives CDR1 KGHSH, CDR2 LQKENI. This CDR3 is 15 amino acids long.

The CDR3 DNA sequence: TGTGCCAGCAGCTTGGGTCAAATGAACACTGAAGCTTTCTTT. It translates to CASSLGQMNTEAFF. The chain links TRBV5-6 to TRBJ1-1; D ambiguous. In germline, CDR1 is SGHDT, CDR2 YYEEEE. This CDR3 is 14 amino acids long. Trimming removed 0 bases at V and 0 bases at J, with 6 bases between.

The gene calls are TRBV30 and TRBJ1-4; maybe TRBD1 (6 bases). V was pared by 2 bases and J by 7 bases, with 11 bases between. The length of the CDR3 is 13 residues. The germline V gene has CDR1 GTSNPN and CDR2 SVGIG (reference sequence). The CDR3 loop is CAWSTGISEKLFF. In DNA form, the CDR3 reads TGTGCCTGGAGTACAGGGATCTCTGAAAAACTGTTTTTT.

This chain uses TRBV7-5 with TRBJ1-6. TRBV7-5 is tagged as a pseudogene. This CDR3 comprises 12 residues. The CDR3 sequence is CARSSGASPLHF. The CDR3 DNA reads TGTGCCAGAAGCTCGGGAGCTTCACCCCTCCACTTT.

The J gene is TRBJ1-1, the V gene TRBV30; D ambiguous. V lost 0 bases and J 5 bases, leaving 16 bases between the germline ends. Germline CDR1 GTSNPN, CDR2 SVGIG (reference sequence). This CDR3 region has 15 residues. The CDR3 DNA follows: TGTGCCTGGAGTGTCGGTCGGGTGGAGTATACTGAAGCTTTCTTT. It specifies CAWSVGRVEYTEAFF.

The table lists this clone with many counts. This rearrangement joins TRBV27 to TRBJ2-3; 12 nucleotides line up with TRBD2. The V and J ends lost 6 bases and 4 bases, in that order; junction bases with no gene match: 5. The CDR3 runs to 15 residues. Germline loops: CDR1 MNHEY, CDR2 SMNVEV (reference sequence). The CDR3 protein is CASRRTSGVADTQYF. CDR3 nucleotide sequence: TGTGCCAGCAGGCGGACTAGCGGGGTGGCAGATACGCAGTATTTT.

Comments on this clone: The same CDR3 can be traced to other DNA sequences in this sample. The V gene is TRBV5-1, the J gene TRBJ2-2; 10 bases fit TRBD1. The CDR3 totals 14 residues. With V trimmed by 4 bases and J by 6 bases, 3 bases remained unmatched. Looked up from germline, CDR1 is SGHRS and CDR2 is YFSETQ. The chain's CDR3 is CASSLGTGAGELFF. The CDR3 region has the DNA TGCGCCAGCAGCCTAGGGACAGGGGCCGGGGAGCTGTTTTTT. Full variable domain (remainder filled in from reference TRBV5-1 and TRBJ2-2): KAGVTQTPRYLIKTRGQQVTLSCSPISGHRSVSWYQQTPGQGLQFLFEYFSETQRNKGNFPGRFSGRQFSNSRSEMNVSTLELGDSALYLCASSLGTGAGELFFGEGSRLTVL.